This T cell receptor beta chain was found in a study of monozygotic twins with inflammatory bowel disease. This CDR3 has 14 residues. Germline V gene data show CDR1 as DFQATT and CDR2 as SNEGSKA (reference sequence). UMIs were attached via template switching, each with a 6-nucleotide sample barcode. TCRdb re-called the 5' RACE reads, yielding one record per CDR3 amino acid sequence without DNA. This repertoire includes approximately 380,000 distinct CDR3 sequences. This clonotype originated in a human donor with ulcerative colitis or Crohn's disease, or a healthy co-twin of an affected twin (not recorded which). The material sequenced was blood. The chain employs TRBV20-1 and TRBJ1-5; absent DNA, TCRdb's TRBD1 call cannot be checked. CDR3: CSASSGYSNQPQHF.